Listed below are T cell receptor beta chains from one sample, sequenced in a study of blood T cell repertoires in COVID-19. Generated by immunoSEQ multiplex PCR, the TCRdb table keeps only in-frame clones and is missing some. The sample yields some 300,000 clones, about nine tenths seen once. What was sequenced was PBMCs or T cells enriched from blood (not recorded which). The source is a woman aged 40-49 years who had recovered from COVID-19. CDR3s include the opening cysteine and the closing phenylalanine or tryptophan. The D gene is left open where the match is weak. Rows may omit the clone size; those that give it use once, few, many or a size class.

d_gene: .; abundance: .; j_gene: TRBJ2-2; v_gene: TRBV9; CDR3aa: CASSVVQAGELFF; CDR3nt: TGTGCCAGCAGCGTAGTACAGGCCGGGGAGCTGTTTTTT
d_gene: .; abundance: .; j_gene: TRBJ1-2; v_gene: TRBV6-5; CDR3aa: CASSYSSENYGYTF; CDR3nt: TGTGCCAGCAGTTACTCGTCGGAGAACTATGGCTACACCTTC
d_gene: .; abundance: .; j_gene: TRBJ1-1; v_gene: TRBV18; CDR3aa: CASSPTNMNTEAFF; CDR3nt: TGTGCCAGCTCACCAACAAACATGAACACTGAAGCTTTCTTT
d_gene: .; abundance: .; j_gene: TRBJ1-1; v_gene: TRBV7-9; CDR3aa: CASSFREGTEAFF; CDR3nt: TGTGCCAGCAGCTTCAGGGAGGGGACTGAAGCTTTCTTT
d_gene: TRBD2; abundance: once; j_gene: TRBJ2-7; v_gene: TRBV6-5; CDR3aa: CASSSGAGTYEQYF; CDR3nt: TGTGCCAGCAGTTCGGGAGCGGGAACCTACGAGCAGTACTTC
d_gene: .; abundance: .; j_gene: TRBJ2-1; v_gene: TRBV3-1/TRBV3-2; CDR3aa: CASSQRGWDEQFF; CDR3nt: TGTGCCAGCAGCCAAAGGGGGTGGGATGAGCAGTTCTTC
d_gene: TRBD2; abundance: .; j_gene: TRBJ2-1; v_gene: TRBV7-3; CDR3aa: CASSLGTSGVYNEQFF; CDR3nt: TGTGCCAGCAGCCTAGGGACTAGCGGGGTCTACAATGAGCAGTTCTTC
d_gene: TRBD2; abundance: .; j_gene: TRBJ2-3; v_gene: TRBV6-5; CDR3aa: CASSYWEGGADTQYF; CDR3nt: TGTGCCAGCAGTTATTGGGAGGGAGGGGCAGATACGCAGTATTTT
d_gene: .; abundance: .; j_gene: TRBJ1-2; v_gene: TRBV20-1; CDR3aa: CSTGVDGYTF; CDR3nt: TGCAGTACAGGCGTCGATGGCTACACCTTC
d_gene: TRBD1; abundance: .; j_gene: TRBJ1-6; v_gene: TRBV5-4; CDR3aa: CASSPRGQGYNSPLHF; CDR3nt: TGTGCCAGCAGCCCCCGGGGACAGGGTTATAATTCACCCCTCCACTTT
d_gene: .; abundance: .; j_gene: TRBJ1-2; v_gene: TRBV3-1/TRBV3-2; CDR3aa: CASSHVGQTGGYTF; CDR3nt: TGTGCCAGCAGCCACGTCGGACAGACGGGAGGCTACACCTTC
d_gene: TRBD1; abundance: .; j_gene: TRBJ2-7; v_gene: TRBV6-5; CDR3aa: CASLAGQGAGEQYF; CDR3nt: TGTGCCAGTTTAGCAGGACAGGGGGCGGGAGAGCAGTACTTC
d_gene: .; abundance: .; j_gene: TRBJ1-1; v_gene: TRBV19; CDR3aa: CASNAFRGTEAFF; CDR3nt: TGTGCCAGTAACGCCTTCAGGGGCACTGAAGCTTTCTTT
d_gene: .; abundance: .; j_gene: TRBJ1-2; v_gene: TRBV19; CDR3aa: CASRDRPSNYGYTF; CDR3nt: TGTGCCAGTAGAGACAGGCCCTCTAACTATGGCTACACCTTC
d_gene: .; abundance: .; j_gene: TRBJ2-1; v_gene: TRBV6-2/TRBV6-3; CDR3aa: CASSPHGGLHNEQFF; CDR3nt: TGTGCCAGCAGCCCCCACGGCGGACTCCACAATGAGCAGTTCTTC
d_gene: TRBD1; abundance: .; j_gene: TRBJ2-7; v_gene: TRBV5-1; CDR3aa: CASSPGYGRQGVSYEQYF; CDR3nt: TGCGCCAGCAGCCCAGGATACGGGCGACAGGGTGTCTCCTACGAGCAGTACTTC
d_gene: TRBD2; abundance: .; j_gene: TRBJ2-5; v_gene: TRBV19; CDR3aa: CASSTQGGRGETQYF; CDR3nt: TGTGCCAGTAGTACTCAGGGAGGGAGAGGAGAGACCCAGTACTTC
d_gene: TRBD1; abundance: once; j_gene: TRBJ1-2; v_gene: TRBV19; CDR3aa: CASSMLKGASGAYGYTF; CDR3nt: TGTGCCAGTAGTATGCTCAAGGGGGCATCGGGTGCCTATGGCTACACCTTC
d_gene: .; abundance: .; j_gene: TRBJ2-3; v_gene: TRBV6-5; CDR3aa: CASSYRDLRDTQYF; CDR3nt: TGTGCCAGCAGTTACCGGGATCTTAGAGATACGCAGTATTTT
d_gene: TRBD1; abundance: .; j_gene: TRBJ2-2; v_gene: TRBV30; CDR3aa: CAWSGQGNTGELFF; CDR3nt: TGTGCCTGGTCGGGACAGGGGAACACCGGGGAGCTGTTTTTT
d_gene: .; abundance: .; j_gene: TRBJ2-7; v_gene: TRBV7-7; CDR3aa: CASSLGPGEAYEQYF; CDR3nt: TGTGCTAGCAGCTTAGGTCCAGGGGAAGCCTACGAGCAGTACTTC
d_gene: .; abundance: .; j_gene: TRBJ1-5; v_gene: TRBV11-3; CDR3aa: CARSSGRQHSNQPQHF; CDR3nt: TGTGCCAGGTCCAGTGGGAGGCAGCACAGCAATCAGCCCCAGCATTTT
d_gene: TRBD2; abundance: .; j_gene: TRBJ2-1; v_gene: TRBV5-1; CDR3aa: CASSLALTGLYNEQFF; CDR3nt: TGCGCCAGCAGCTTGGCCCTAACGGGACTATACAATGAGCAGTTCTTC
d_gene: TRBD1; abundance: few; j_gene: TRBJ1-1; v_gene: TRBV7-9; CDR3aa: CASSRQGRNTEAFF; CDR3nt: TGTGCCAGCAGTCGACAGGGCAGAAACACTGAAGCTTTCTTT
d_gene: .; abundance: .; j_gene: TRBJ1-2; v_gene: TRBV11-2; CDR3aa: CASSLVGGARSYTF; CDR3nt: TGTGCCAGCAGCTTAGTGGGGGGGGCGCGTAGCTACACCTTC
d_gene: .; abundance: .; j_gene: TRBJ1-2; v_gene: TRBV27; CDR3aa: CASSHDRGYGYTF; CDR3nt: TGTGCCAGCAGCCACGACAGAGGCTATGGCTACACCTTC
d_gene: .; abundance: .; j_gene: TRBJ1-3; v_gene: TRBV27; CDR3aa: CASRTHSGNTIYF; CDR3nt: TGTGCCAGCCGGACACACTCTGGAAACACCATATATTTT
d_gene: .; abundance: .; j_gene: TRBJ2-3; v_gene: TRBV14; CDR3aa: CASSRNRASTDTQYF; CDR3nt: TGTGCCAGCAGCCGTAACAGAGCTAGCACAGATACGCAGTATTTT
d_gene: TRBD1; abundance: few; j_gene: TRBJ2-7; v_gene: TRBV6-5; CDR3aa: CASSLNTGTDYEQYF; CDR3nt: TGTGCCAGCAGCCTCAACACCGGGACAGACTACGAGCAGTACTTC
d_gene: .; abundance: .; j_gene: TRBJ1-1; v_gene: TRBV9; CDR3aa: CASSVGTGWAEAFF; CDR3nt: TGTGCCAGCAGCGTAGGTACGGGTTGGGCTGAAGCTTTCTTT
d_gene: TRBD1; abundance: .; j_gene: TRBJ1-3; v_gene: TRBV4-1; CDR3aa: CASSRTADRANTIYF; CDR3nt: TGCGCCAGCAGCCGAACAGCGGACAGGGCGAACACCATATATTTT
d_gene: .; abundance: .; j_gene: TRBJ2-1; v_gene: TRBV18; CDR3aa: CASSPKRDEQFF; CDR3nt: TGTGCCAGCTCACCGAAGCGCGATGAGCAGTTCTTC